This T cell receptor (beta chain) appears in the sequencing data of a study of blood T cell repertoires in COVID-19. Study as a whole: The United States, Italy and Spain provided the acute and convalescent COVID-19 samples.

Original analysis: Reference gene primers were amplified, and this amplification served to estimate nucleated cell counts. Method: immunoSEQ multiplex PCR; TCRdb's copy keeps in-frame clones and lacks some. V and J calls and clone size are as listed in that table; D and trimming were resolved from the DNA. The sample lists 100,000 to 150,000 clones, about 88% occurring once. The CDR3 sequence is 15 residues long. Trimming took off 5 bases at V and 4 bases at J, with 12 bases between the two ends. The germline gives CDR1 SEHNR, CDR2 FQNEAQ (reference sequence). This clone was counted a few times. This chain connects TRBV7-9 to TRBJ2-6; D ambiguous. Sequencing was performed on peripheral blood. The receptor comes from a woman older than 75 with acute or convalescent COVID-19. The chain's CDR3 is CASSPILLGANVLTF. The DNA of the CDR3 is TGTGCCAGCAGCCCTATATTACTCGGGGCCAACGTCCTGACTTTC.